This TCR beta chain was captured in a study of Ad26.COV2.S vaccination and SARS-CoV-2 variants (dated by TCRdb to about 2021). Study-wide context: Donors in the vaccine arm were drawn from COV1001, a phase I-IIa trial of Ad26.COV2.S in healthy adults that was multicentre, randomized, double-blind and placebo-controlled. Ad26.COV2.S was administered intramuscularly at 5 x 10^10 or 1 x 10^11 viral particles, either as a single shot or as two shots given 56 days apart. TCRbeta repertoire sequencing was used to assess the specificity and breadth of SARS-CoV-2-reactive T cell receptors after Ad26.COV2.S vaccination. A total of roughly 32 samples were included in the TCR-sequenced set, comprising around 19 Ad26.COV2.S vaccine recipients, 5 placebo recipients and 8 SARS-CoV-2 convalescent individuals. Trial participants were randomized into five groups of five, in which low-dose or high-dose Ad26.COV2.S was given once or twice, or placebo was given on both occasions. Investigators remained blinded to trial group allocation during experiments and outcome assessment.

The immunoSEQ Assay was the method used to sequence TCRbeta CDR3 regions. After extraction, genomic DNA underwent amplification by bias-controlled multiplex PCR, followed by high-throughput sequencing. In the source study's methods: Collapsing and filtering of sequences were performed to quantify the absolute abundance of each unique TCRbeta CDR3 region. Usable DNA was measured by amplifying reference genes present in all nucleated cells, and TCRbeta template counts were normalized to that usable DNA to estimate T cell fraction. Repertoire TCRs were annotated as SARS-CoV-2-specific by exact matching of V gene, CDR3 amino acid sequence and J gene to a known reactive TCR set. MIRA supplied the reference SARS-CoV-2 TCR set, which was filtered for enrichment in COVID-19-positive ImmuneCODE repertoires so that public or cross-reactive TCRs were removed. Drawing on the MIRA antigens, annotated TCRs were analysed further at the level of specific ORF or position within ORF. Breadth was defined as annotated unique rearrangements over total unique productive rearrangements; depth was the summed frequency of those rearrangements. Group comparisons of TCR breadth used two-sided Wilcoxon rank-sum tests. This immuneACCESS table, as held by TCRdb, lists in-frame sequences with V and J called but not all clones. Of the missing ones, under half trace to an unresolved V gene in checked studies; the others have no known cause. The V and J calls and clone size are taken from that table; D and trimming were inferred from the DNA. This sample gives around 300,000 clones in total; 80% to 90% of them show up just once. The ten largest account for roughly 10% of the sample.

This specimen's treatment or condition label, interpreted: around 19 received Ad26.COV2.S at low or high dose, single or two shots; 5 received placebo; per-sample allocation not given. Repertoires of vaccine and placebo recipients were sequenced from samples taken on day 63 after the first injection. Between 29 July and 7 August 2020, Cohort 1b enrolled approximately 26 adults aged 18-55 years at one site in Boston, USA. Ad26.COV2.S consisted of a replication-incompetent adenovirus type 26 vector by which a prefusion-stabilized SARS-CoV-2 spike protein from the original Wuhan strain was expressed. V is reduced by 4 bases and J by 0 bases, leaving a spacing of 8 bases between them. Per the germline V gene, SGHRS is the CDR1 and YFSETQ is the CDR2. The CDR3 contains 14 residues, cysteine and phenylalanine counted. Only the CDR3 portion is preserved as DNA: 42 bases, with reading frame beginning at the first base.

About this clone itself: Its antigen target is currently unknown. It has no much larger one-base neighbor in the sample; base qualities were not kept.

Overall study outcomes, separate from this receptor: Compared with placebo recipients, Ad26.COV2.S recipients showed higher spike-specific TCR breadth (P = 0.0014). It was noted by the authors that total T cell responses may have been underestimated by the TCR breadth and depth analyses. Substantial breadth of spike-specific CD8+ and CD4+ T cell responses was reported after vaccination. Vaccine and placebo recipients had similar non-spike TCR breadth, a finding consistent with the vaccine containing only spike. The study lacked the statistical power to compare responses across vaccine doses or regimens.

The clonotype originates from a person between 18 and 65 years old who received the Ad26.COV2.S COVID-19 vaccine or a placebo. The chain is encoded by TRBV5-1 joined to TRBJ1-3; perhaps TRBD1 is the D gene, with 6 bases matching. The material sequenced was peripheral blood, taken in a trial of Ad26.COV2.S vaccine versus placebo. CDR3 loop: CASSKGGSGNTIYF. The DNA sequence reads TGCGCCAGCAGCAAAGGGGGCTCTGGAAACACCATATATTTT.